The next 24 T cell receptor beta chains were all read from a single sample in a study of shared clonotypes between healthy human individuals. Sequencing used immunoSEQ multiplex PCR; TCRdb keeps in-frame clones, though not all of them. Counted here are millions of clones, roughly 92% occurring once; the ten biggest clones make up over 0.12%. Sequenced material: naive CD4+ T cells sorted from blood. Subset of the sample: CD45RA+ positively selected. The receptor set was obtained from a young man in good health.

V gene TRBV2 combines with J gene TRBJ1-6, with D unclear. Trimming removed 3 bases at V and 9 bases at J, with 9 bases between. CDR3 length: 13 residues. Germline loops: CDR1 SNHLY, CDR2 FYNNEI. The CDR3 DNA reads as TGTGCCAGCAGTGATAAAATGGGTTCACCCCTCCACTTT. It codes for CASSDKMGSPLHF.

The CDR3 coding sequence is TGTGCCAGCAGCTTGGCCGGAGCGGGACCCGCTGAAAATGAGCAGTTCTTC. Translated: CASSLAGAGPAENEQFF. The rearrangement uses TRBV5-6 and TRBJ2-1, with 7 bases identical to TRBD2. Per germline, CDR1 SGHDT and CDR2 YYEEEE. V shed 0 bases and J 7 bases; nucleotides not matched to a gene: 13. This CDR3 is 17 amino acids long. The full variable domain, in which reference TRBV5-6 and TRBJ2-1 provide the parts outside the CDR3, is DAGVTQSPTHLIKTRGQQVTLRCSPKSGHDTVSWYQQALGQGPQFIFQYYEEEERQRGNFPDRFSGHQFPNYSSELNVNALLLGDSALYLCASSLAGAGPAENEQFFGPGTRLTVL.

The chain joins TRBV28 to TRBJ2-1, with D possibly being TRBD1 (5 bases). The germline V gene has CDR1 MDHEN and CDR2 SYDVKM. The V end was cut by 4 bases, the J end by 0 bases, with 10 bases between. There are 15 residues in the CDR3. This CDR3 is CASSSTVSSYNEQFF. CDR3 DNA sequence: TGTGCCAGCAGTTCGACAGTGAGCTCCTACAATGAGCAGTTCTTC.

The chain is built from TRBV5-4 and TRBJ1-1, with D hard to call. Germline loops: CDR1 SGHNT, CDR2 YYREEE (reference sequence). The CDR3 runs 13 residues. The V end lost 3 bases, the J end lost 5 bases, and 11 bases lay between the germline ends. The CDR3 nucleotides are TGTGCCAGCAGCTCCCTTCGGGAAACTGAAGCTTTCTTT. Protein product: CASSSLRETEAFF.

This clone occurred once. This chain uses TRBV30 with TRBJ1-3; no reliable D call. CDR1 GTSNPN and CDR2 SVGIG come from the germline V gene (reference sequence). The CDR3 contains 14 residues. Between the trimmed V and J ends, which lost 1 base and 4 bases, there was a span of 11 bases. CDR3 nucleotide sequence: TGTGCCTGGAGTGGTAACAGTAAAGGAAACACCATATATTTT. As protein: CAWSGNSKGNTIYF.

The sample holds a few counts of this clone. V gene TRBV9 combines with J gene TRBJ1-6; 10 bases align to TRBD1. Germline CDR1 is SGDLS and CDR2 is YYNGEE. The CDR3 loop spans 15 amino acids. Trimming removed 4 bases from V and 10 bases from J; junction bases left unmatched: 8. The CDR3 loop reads CASSPQDRGRSPLHF. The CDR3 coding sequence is TGTGCCAGCAGCCCCCAGGACAGGGGGAGGTCACCCCTCCACTTT.

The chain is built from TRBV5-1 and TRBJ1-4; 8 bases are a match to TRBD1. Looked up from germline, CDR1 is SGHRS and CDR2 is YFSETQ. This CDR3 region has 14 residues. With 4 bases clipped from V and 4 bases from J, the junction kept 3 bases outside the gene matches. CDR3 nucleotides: TGCGCCAGCAGCCCGACAGGGGATAATGAAAAACTGTTTTTT. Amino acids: CASSPTGDNEKLFF. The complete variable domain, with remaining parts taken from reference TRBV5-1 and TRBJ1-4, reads KAGVTQTPRYLIKTRGQQVTLSCSPISGHRSVSWYQQTPGQGLQFLFEYFSETQRNKGNFPGRFSGRQFSNSRSEMNVSTLELGDSALYLCASSPTGDNEKLFFGSGTQLSVL.

This CDR3 is CAWSNGGNTDTQYF. In DNA, the CDR3 is TGTGCCTGGAGCAACGGGGGGAACACAGATACGCAGTATTTT. The genes are TRBV30 and TRBJ2-3, with 7 positions matching TRBD2. The J segment lost 2 bases and the V segment lost 3 bases, leaving 5 bases of the junction unmatched. The V gene's germline CDR1 is GTSNPN and CDR2 SVGIG (reference sequence). The CDR3 runs 14 residues.

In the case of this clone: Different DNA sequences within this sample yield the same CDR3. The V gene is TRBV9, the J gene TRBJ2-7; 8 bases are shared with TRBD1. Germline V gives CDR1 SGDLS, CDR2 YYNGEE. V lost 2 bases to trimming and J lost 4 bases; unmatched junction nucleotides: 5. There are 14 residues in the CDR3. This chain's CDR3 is CASSVGTGRYEQYF. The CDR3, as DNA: TGTGCCAGCAGCGTGGGGACAGGCAGATACGAGCAGTACTTC.

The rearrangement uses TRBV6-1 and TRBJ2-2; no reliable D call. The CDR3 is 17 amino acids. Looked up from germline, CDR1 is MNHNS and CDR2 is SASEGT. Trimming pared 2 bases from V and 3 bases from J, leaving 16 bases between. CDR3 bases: TGTGCCAGCAGTGAAACCTATAGGGTTCGTGACACCGGGGAGCTGTTTTTT. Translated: CASSETYRVRDTGELFF.

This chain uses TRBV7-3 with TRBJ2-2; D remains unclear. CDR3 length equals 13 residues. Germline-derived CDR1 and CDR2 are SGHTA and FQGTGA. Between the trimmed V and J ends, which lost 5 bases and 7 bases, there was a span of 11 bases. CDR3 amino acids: CASSNGGYGELFF. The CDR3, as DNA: TGTGCCAGCAGCAACGGTGGATACGGGGAGCTGTTTTTT.

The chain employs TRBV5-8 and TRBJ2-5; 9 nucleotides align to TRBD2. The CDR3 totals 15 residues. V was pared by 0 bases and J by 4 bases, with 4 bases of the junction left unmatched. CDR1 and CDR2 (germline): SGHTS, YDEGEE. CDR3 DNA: TGTGCCAGCAGCTTGGTCCTAGCGGGATTAGAGACCCAGTACTTC. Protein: CASSLVLAGLETQYF.

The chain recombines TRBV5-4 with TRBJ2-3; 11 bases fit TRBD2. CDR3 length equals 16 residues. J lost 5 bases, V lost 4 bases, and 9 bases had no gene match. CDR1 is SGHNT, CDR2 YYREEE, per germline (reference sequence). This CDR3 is CASSLLAGGPVDTQYF. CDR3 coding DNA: TGTGCCAGCAGCCTCTTAGCGGGAGGGCCGGTAGATACGCAGTATTTT.

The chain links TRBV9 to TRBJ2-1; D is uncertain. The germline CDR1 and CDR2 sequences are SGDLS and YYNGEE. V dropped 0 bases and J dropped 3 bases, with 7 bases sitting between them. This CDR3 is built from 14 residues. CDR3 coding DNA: TGTGCCAGCAGCGTAGGCCGGGTCTACAATGAGCAGTTCTTC. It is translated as CASSVGRVYNEQFF.

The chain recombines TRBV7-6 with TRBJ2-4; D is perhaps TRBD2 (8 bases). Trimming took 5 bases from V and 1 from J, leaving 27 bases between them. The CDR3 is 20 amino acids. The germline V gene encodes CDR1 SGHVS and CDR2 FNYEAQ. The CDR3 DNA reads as TGTGCCAGCAGCGCTTCCTTCGGGAGGGGGCAGGAGGGTGCCAAAAACATTCAGTACTTC. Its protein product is CASSASFGRGQEGAKNIQYF.

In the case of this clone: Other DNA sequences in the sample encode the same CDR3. The CDR3 DNA sequence: TGTGCCAGCAGCGTCACTAGCGGGGGTAGTTACAATGAGCAGTTCTTC. It codes for CASSVTSGGSYNEQFF. The chain couples TRBV9 to TRBJ2-1; 11 bases match TRBD2. Germline lookup yields CDR1 SGDLS and CDR2 YYNGEE. The CDR3 totals 16 residues. The trim removed 2 bases at V and 4 bases at J, leaving 5 bases unmatched.

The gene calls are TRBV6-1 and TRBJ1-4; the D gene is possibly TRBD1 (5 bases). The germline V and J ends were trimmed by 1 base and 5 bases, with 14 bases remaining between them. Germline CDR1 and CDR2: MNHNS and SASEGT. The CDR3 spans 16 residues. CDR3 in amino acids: CASSEVRGGWNEKLFF. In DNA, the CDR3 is TGTGCCAGCAGTGAAGTTCGGGGCGGGTGGAATGAAAAACTGTTTTTT.

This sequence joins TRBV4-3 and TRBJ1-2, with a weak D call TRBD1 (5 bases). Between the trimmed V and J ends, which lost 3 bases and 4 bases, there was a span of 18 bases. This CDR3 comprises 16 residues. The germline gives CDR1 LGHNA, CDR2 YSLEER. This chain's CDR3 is CASSHYGAGESYGYTF. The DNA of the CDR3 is TGCGCCAGCAGCCACTATGGGGCAGGCGAATCCTATGGCTACACCTTC.

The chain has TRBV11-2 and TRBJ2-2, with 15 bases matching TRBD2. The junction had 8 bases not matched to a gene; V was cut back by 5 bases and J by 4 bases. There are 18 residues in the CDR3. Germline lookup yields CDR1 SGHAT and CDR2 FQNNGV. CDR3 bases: TGTGCCAGCAGCACCAGGGGACTAGCGGGAGGTCGCACCGGGGAGCTGTTTTTT. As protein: CASSTRGLAGGRTGELFF. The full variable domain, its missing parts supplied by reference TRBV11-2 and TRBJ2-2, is EAGVAQSPRYKIIEKRQSVAFWCNPISGHATLYWYQQILGQGPKLLIQFQNNGVVDDSQLPKDRFSAERLKGVDSTLKIQPAKLEDSAVYLCASSTRGLAGGRTGELFFGEGSRLTVL.

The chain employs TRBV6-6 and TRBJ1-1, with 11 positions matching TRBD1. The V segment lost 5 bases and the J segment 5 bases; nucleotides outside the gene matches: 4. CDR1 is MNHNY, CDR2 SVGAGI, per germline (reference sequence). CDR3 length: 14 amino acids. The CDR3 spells CASSKGQGGTEAFF. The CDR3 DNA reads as TGTGCCAGCAGTAAGGGACAGGGGGGAACTGAAGCTTTCTTT.

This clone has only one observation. The DNA for the CDR3 is TGTGCCAGCAGCTTGACGCCGGGACAGCAAGAGACCCAGTACTTC. Translated: CASSLTPGQQETQYF. The chain has TRBV5-4 and TRBJ2-5, with 7 bases that match TRBD1. CDR1 and CDR2 from the germline V gene are SGHNT and YYREEE (reference sequence). The CDR3 runs 15 residues. Losses at the gene ends were 1 base for V and 2 bases for J; bases not matched to a gene: 5.

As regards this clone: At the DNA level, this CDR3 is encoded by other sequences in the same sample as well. The CDR3 protein is CAWSVRLYEQYF. The DNA for the CDR3 is TGTGCCTGGAGTGTACGGCTCTACGAGCAGTACTTC. The chain couples TRBV30 to TRBJ2-7; no firm D call. Per the germline V gene, CDR1 is GTSNPN and CDR2 is SVGIG (reference sequence). The CDR3 is 12 amino acids. V was shortened by 0 bases and J by 3 bases, with 6 bases between the two germline ends.

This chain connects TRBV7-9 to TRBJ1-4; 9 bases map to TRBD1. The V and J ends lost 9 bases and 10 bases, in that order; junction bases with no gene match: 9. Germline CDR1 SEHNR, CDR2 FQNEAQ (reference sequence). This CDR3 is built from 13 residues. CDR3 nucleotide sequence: TGTGCCAGTACGGACAGGGGCCAGGCAAAACTGTTTTTT. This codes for CASTDRGQAKLFF.

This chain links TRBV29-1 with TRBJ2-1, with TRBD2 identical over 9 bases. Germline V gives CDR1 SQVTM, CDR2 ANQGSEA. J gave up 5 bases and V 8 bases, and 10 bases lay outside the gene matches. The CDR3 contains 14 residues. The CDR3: CSYLGGGANNEQFF. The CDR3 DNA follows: TGCAGCTACCTGGGCGGGGGGGCGAACAATGAGCAGTTCTTC.